This entry is about one TCR beta chain. This entry is derived from a study of blood T cell repertoires in COVID-19. For the study at large: Sources were T cells, B-cell-depleted T cells, or PBMCs; the material itself was cDNA or gDNA.

V lost 5 bases to trimming and J lost 2 bases; unmatched junction nucleotides: 7. The CDR3 totals 15 residues. In germline, CDR1 is SGHDN, CDR2 FVKESK. The table came from immunoSEQ multiplex PCR; TCRdb's copy has only in-frame clones and leaves some out. The top ten hold over 8.5% of the sample, which has about 290,000 clones, over 85% seen once. The sequence was collected from a woman in her twenties or thirties with COVID-19, enrolled during active disease. The gene calls are TRBV14 and TRBJ2-7, with 9 bases identical to TRBD1. Sequenced: peripheral blood. This chain's CDR3 is CASSRGTGWPYEQYF. CDR3 DNA sequence: TGTGCCAGCAGCAGGGGGACAGGGTGGCCCTACGAGCAGTACTTC.